This TCR beta chain derives from a study of OX40 agonist ivuxolimab in advanced cancers. Study context: Patients received ivuxolimab, an intravenous treatment, every 2 weeks at 0.01 to 10 mg/kg. Dose-escalation cases comprised hepatocellular carcinoma, melanoma, renal cell or head and neck cancer. Points from the study as a whole: Partial responders receiving 0.1-3.0 mg/kg showed among the lowest clonal expansion.

Method: immunoSEQ multiplex PCR; TCRdb's copy keeps in-frame clones and lacks some. The sample has 90,000 to 100,000 clones, around 96% seen once. About this clone itself: What it binds is not known.

Looked up from germline, CDR1 is SGHAT and CDR2 is FQDESV (reference sequence). V shed 1 base and J shed 2 bases, with 11 bases lying between them. The CDR3 totals 15 residues. Sequenced material: CD4+ or CD8+ T cells sorted from blood, taken in a trial of the OX40 agonist ivuxolimab. The chain employs TRBV11-1 and TRBJ2-5; D might be TRBD2 (5 bases). The source is an adult with an advanced solid tumor such as melanoma, head and neck, liver or kidney cancer. The CDR3 loop is CASSLVGDAQETQYF. The DNA of the CDR3 is TGTGCCAGCAGCTTAGTCGGGGATGCTCAAGAGACCCAGTACTTC.